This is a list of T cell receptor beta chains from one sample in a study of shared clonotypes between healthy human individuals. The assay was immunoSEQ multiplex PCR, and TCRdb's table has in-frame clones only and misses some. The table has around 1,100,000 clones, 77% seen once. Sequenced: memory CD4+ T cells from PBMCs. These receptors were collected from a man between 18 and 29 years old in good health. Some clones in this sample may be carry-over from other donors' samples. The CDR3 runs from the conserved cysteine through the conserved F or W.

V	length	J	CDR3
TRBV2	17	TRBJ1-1	CASSEEGARAYFTEAFF
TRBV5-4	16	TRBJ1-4	CASSQRKTGGNEKLFF
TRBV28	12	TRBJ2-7	CASSFAGYEQYF
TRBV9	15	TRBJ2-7	CASSPRREQPGEQYF
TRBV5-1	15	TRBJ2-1	CASSLAVRDYNEQFF
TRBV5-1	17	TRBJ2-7	CASSYGQGSITTYEQYF
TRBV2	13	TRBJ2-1	CASKGQTYNEQFF
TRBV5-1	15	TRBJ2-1	CASSPLQAGGNEQFF
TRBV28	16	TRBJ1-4	CASSSARGSDNEKLFF
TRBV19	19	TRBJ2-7	CASSPRGRQGAKDSYEQYF
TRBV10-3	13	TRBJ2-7	CAISEGSVREQYF
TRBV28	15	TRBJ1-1	CASRLKSRGQVEAFF
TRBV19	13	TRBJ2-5	CASSGRTQETQYF
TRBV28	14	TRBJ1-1	CASSRLGVAVMAFF
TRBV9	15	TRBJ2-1	CASSVGASADNEQFF